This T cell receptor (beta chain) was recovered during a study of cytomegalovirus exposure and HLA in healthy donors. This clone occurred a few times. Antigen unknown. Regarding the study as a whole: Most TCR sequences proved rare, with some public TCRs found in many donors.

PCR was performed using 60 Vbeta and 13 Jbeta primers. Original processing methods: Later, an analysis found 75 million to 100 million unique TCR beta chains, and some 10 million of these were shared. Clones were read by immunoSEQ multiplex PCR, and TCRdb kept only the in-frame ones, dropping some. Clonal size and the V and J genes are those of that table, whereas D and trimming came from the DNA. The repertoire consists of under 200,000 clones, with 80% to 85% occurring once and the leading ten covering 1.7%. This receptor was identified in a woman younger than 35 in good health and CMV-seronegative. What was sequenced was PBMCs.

The CDR3 here is CASSQGWTSGSGEQYF. In nucleotides, the CDR3 is TGTGCCAGCAGCCAAGGGTGGACTAGCGGGTCTGGTGAGCAGTACTTC. The chain recombines TRBV4-2 with TRBJ2-7; 11 bases fit TRBD2. V lost 1 base to trimming and J lost 7 bases; unmatched junction nucleotides: 9. Germline CDR1 and CDR2: LGHNA and YNFKEQ. The CDR3 spans 16 residues.